The rows below give T cell receptor beta chains drawn from one sample of a study of brain metastases from non-small cell lung cancer. TCRdb keeps only in-frame clones here, not all; method: immunoSEQ multiplex PCR. Here the sample spans hundreds of clones, less than 85% being singletons. The sample was tissue from a brain metastasis. The receptors stem from a donor at least 40 years old with non-small cell lung cancer. Each CDR3 is given with its conserved first and last residue. A D gene is named only where the DNA matches it firmly. Clone size is given for some rows only: seen once, a few or many times, or a class if the clone is expanded.

j_gene | abundance | v_gene | d_gene | CDR3nt | CDR3aa
TRBJ2-2 | . | TRBV6-5 | . | TGTGCCAGCAGCCACAGAGGGCCCTCAAGGGGGGAGCTGTTTTTT | CASSHRGPSRGELFF
TRBJ1-5 | . | TRBV28 | . | TGTGCCAGCAGCCCCCCCCGGGGCCATCAGCCCCAGCATTTT | CASSPPRGHQPQHF
TRBJ2-1 | . | TRBV4-1 | . | TGCGCCAGCAGCCTTGGTTATTTATACAATGAGCAGTTCTTC | CASSLGYLYNEQFF
TRBJ2-3 | . | TRBV4-3 | . | TGCGCCAGCAGCCAAGAGGCCGAACGAGATACGCAGTATTTT | CASSQEAERDTQYF
TRBJ2-5 | . | TRBV5-1 | . | TGCGCCAGCAGCCCCCGAGTAAGTGGGGAGACCCAGTACTTC | CASSPRVSGETQYF
TRBJ2-3 | once | TRBV10-3 | TRBD2 | TGTGCCATCAGTGTAATGGCGGGGGGATTCACAGATACGCAGTATTTT | CAISVMAGGFTDTQYF
TRBJ2-2 | . | TRBV9 | TRBD1 | TGTGCCAGCAGCTACGGACAGGGGGAGTTGTTTTTT | CASSYGQGELFF
TRBJ2-3 | . | TRBV6-4 | TRBD2 | TGTGCCAGCAGTGACCATATTCTAGCGGGACTGCCGGGAGATACGCAGTATTTT | CASSDHILAGLPGDTQYF
TRBJ2-5 | . | TRBV12-2 | . | TGTGCAAGTCGCTTAGCGGATAAGGGGGGGGTGTACCAAGAGACCCAGTACTTC | CASRLADKGGVYQETQYF
TRBJ2-5 | . | TRBV27 | . | TGTGCCAACAGTTTCGAAGCGCGGAAGACCCAGTACTTC | CANSFEARKTQYF
TRBJ2-5 | . | TRBV28 | . | TGTGCCAGCAGCCGACCCACAGGGAACGATTACCAAGAGACCCAGTACTTC | CASSRPTGNDYQETQYF
TRBJ1-5 | . | TRBV5-8 | . | TGTGCCAGCAGCTTGGGTTCAATCGTCACAAACTATCAGCCCCAGCATTTT | CASSLGSIVTNYQPQHF
TRBJ1-2 | . | TRBV7-8 | . | TGTGCCAGCAGCTTAGGTTGGGGGCAGTACTATGGCTACACCTTC | CASSLGWGQYYGYTF
TRBJ1-4 | . | TRBV18 | . | TGTACCAGCTCACCAGTCGGTGAAAAACTGTTTTTT | CTSSPVGEKLFF
TRBJ2-3 | . | TRBV5-4 | TRBD2 | TGTGCCAGCAGCTTGGAAGCGGGGAGCACAGATACGCAGTATTTT | CASSLEAGSTDTQYF
TRBJ2-1 | . | TRBV11-3 | . | TGTGCCAGCAGCCTGACGCCGGGAGCCAATGAGCAGTTCTTC | CASSLTPGANEQFF
TRBJ2-5 | . | TRBV4-3 | TRBD2 | TGCGCCAGCAGCGACGGACTAGCGGGGGGTTTTTATGGGACCCAATACTTC | CASSDGLAGGFYGTQYF